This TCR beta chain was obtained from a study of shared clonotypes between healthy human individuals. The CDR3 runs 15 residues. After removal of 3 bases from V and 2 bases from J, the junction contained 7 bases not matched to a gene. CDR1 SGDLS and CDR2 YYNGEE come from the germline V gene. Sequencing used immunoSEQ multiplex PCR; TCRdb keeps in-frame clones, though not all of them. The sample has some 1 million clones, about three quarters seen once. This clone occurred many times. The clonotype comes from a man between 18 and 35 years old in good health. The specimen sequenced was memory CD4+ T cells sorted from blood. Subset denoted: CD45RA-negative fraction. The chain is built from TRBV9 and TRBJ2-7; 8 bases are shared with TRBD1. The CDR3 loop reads CASSAQTGVPYEQYF. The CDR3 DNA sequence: TGTGCCAGCAGCGCTCAGACAGGGGTCCCCTACGAGCAGTACTTC.